Sequencing of this T cell receptor (beta chain) was carried out in a study of cytomegalovirus exposure and HLA in healthy donors. For the study at large: Earlier results showed approximately 110 million unique TCR beta sequences derived from 150 million to 200 million T cells.

The CDR3 has 13 residues. Germline V gives CDR1 LGHNA, CDR2 YSLEER. V lost 1 base to trimming and J lost 9 bases, with 11 bases between them. Researchers ran the PCR with 60 Vbeta and 13 Jbeta primers. The repertoire was sequenced with immunoSEQ multiplex PCR; TCRdb's copy has only in-frame clones and lacks some. The sample lists about 110,000 clones; more than 75% were seen once. The genes are TRBV4-3 and TRBJ2-3; TRBD2 might be the D (5 bases). The TCR was taken from a man in his forties in good health and CMV-seronegative. The specimen was PBMCs. CDR3 loop: CASSQVRLLTQYF. CDR3 nucleotides: TGCGCCAGCAGCCAAGTCCGACTACTAACGCAGTATTTT.